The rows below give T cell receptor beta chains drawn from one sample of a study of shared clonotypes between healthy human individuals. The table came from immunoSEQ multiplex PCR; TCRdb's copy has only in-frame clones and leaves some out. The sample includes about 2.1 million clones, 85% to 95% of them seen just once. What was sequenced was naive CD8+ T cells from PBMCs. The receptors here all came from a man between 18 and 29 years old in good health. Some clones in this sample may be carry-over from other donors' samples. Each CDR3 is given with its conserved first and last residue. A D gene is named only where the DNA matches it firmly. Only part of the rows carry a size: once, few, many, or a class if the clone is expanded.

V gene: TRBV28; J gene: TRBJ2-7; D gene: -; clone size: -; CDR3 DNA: TGTGCCAGCAGTCTCGGACAGTCCTACGAGCAGTACTTC; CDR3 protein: CASSLGQSYEQYF
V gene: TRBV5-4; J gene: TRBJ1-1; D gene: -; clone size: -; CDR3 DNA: TGTGCCAGCAGCTTTTGGGGGTCATACACTGAAGCTTTCTTT; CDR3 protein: CASSFWGSYTEAFF
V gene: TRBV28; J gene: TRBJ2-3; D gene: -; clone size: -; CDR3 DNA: TGTGCCAGCAGTTTAACGGTGCTAGCGTCAGATACGCAGTATTTT; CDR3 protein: CASSLTVLASDTQYF
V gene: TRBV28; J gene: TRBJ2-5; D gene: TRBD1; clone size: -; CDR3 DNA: TGTGCCAGCAGGGCAGGGGGGACCCAGTACTTC; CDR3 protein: CASRAGGTQYF
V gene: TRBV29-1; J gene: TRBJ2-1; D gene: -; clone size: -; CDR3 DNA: TGCAGCGTTTCCGGAGAATACAATGAGCAGTTCTTC; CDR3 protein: CSVSGEYNEQFF
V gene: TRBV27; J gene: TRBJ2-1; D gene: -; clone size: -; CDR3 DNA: TGTGCCAGCAGTTTAGACCAGAGCTCCTACAATGAGCAGTTCTTC; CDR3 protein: CASSLDQSSYNEQFF
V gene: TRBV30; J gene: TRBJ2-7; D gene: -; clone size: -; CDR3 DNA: TGTGCCTGGGAGGGCTTATCCGGGACCCTCTTCTACGAGCAGTACTTC; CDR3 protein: CAWEGLSGTLFYEQYF
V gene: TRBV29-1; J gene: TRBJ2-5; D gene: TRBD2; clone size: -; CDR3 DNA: TGCAGCGTTGAAGGGCGGGAGCTGGGGGATGAGACCCAGTACTTC; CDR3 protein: CSVEGRELGDETQYF
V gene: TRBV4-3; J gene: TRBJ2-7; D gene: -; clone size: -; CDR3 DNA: TGCGCCAGCAGCCAAGTGTGGCTGAACAGCTCCTACGAGCAGTACTTC; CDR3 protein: CASSQVWLNSSYEQYF
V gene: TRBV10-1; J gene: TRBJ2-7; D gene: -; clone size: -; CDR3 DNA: TGCGCCAGCAGTGACTGGAACGAGCAGTACTTC; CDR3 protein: CASSDWNEQYF
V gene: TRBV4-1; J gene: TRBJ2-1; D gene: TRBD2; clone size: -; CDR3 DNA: TGCGCCAGCAGCCAAGGACTAGCTCCGCACAATGAGCAGTTCTTC; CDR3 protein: CASSQGLAPHNEQFF
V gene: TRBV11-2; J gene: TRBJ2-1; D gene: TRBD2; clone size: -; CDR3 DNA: TGTGCCAGCAGCTCGGGGGGTCTAGCCCATGAGCAGTTCTTC; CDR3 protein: CASSSGGLAHEQFF
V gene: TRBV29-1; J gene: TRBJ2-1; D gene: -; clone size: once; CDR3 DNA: TGCAGCGTTGAGTGGCCCATGGGGCGGTACAATGAGCAGTTCTTC; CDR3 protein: CSVEWPMGRYNEQFF
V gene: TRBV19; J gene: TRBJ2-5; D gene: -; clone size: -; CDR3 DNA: TGTGCCAGTAGTGGGGGCACCCAAGAGACCCAGTACTTC; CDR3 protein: CASSGGTQETQYF
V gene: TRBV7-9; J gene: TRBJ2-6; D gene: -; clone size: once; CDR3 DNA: TGTGCCAGCAGCCAACAGGGTCCGGGGGGAGCTGGGGCCAACGTCCTGACTTTC; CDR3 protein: CASSQQGPGGAGANVLTF
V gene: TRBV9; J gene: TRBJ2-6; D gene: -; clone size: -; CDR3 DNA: TGTGCCAGCAGCGTAGGCTGGGAGGTCCTACCTGGGGCCAACGTCCTGACTTTC; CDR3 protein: CASSVGWEVLPGANVLTF
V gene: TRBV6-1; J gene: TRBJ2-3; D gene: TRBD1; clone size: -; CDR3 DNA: TGTGCCAGCAGTGAATATGTCACAGGGGTGACAGATACGCAGTATTTT; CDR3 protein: CASSEYVTGVTDTQYF
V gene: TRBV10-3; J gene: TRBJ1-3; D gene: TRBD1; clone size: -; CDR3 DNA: TGTGCCATCGGCGGGACGGAGGGGGCGCCGCGAGGAAACACCATATATTTT; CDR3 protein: CAIGGTEGAPRGNTIYF
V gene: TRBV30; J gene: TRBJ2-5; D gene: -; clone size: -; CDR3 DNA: TGTGCCTGGAGTGTACGAACAGGGCCCCGATGGGAGACCCAGTACTTC; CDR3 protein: CAWSVRTGPRWETQYF
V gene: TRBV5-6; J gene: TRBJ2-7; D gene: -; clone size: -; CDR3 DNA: TGTGCCAGCAGCTACGGACGGCACTACGAGCAGTACTTC; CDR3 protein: CASSYGRHYEQYF
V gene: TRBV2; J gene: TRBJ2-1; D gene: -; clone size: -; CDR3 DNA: TGTGCCAGCAGCGGCCCCCTTCGGGTTGACAATGAGCAGTTCTTC; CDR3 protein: CASSGPLRVDNEQFF
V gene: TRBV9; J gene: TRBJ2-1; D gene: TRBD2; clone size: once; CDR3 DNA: TGTGCCAGCAGCCCCGGACTAGCGGGAGCTCGGGAGCAGTTCTTC; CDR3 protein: CASSPGLAGAREQFF
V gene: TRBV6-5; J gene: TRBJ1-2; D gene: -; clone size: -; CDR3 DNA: TGTGCCAGCAGACGGGCCTCATATGGCTACACCTTC; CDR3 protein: CASRRASYGYTF
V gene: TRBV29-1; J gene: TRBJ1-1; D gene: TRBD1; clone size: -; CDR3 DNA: TGCAGCGGGGTGGGACAGTCCCCCAAAGGCGGCACTGAAGCTTTCTTT; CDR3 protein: CSGVGQSPKGGTEAFF
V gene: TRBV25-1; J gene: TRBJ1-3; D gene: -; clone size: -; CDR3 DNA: TGTGCCAGCAGTGAATCTGGGGCTGGAAACACCATATATTTT; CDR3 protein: CASSESGAGNTIYF
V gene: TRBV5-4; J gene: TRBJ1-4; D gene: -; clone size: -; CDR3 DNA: TGTGCCAGCAGCCCGGATGGTAATGAAAAACTGTTTTTT; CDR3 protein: CASSPDGNEKLFF
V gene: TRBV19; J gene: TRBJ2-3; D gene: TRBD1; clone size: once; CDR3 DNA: TGTGCCAGTAGTATGACCAGGGGGCCAGATACGCAGTATTTT; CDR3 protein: CASSMTRGPDTQYF